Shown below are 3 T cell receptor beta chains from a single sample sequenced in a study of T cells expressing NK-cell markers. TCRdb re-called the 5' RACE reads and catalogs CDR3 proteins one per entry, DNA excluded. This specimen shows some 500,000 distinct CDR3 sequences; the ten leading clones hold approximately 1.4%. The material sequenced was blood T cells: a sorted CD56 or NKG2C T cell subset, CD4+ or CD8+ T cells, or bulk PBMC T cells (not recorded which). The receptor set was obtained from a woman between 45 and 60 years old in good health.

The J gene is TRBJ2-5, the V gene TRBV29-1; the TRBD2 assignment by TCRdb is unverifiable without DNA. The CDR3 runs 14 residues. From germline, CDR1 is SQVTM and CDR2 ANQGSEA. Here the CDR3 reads CSAVILAAIETQYF.

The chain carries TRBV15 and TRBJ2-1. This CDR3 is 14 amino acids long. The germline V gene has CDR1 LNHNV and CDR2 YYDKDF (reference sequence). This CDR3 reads CATSRSSSYNEQFF.

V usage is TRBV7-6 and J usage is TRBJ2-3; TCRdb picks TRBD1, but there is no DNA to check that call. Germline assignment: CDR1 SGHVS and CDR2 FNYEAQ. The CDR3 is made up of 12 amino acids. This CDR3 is CASGRGEDTQYF.